These T cell receptor beta chains were read from a single sample in a study of CD8 T cells in Susac syndrome. TCRdb redid the calling of the immunoSEQ multiplex PCR reads with MiXCR, one entry per CDR3 protein. The repertoire has 130,000 or so distinct CDR3 sequences, 85% to 95% of them found once; the top ten carry 0.11%. Sequencing was performed on CD4+ T cells from PBMCs. The source is a human donor with multiple sclerosis. The CDR3 runs from the conserved cysteine through the conserved F or W. A row's size may be missing; if present it is once, few, many or a size class.

j_call cdr3_length v_call clone_size cdr3_aa
TRBJ1-5 14 TRBV7-9 - CASSPPEFNQPQHF
TRBJ2-5 15 TRBV28 - CASSPDRRRSETQYF
TRBJ2-1 15 TRBV27 - CASARTSGAYNEQFF
TRBJ2-1 12 TRBV6-1 - CASSEYRLEQFF
TRBJ2-5 14 TRBV4-1 - CASSQDLSQETQYF
TRBJ2-1 17 TRBV24-1 - CATSDPRAGGTYNEQFF
TRBJ2-2 15 TRBV30 - CAWSVRRLNTGELFF
TRBJ2-7 13 TRBV27 - CASSPGRYSEQYF
TRBJ2-2 12 TRBV27 - CASSRDAGELFF
TRBJ2-5 15 TRBV7-2 - CASSSTPQVQETQYF
TRBJ2-3 16 TRBV19 - CASSPRQGGSTDTQYF
TRBJ1-1 12 TRBV9 - CASGHPNTEAFF
TRBJ1-2 12 TRBV30 - CAWSQRNYGYTF
TRBJ2-2 14 TRBV3-1 - CASSRGGNTGELFF
TRBJ2-3 15 TRBV5-1 - CASSLGDRTTDTQYF
TRBJ2-1 13 TRBV12-3/TRBV12-4 - CASSVRQGNEQFF
TRBJ2-1 17 TRBV15 - CATSTGLAGGRNNEQFF
TRBJ1-5 16 TRBV24-1 - CATSDWNVDSNQPQHF
TRBJ2-4 15 TRBV28 - CASSLPTGVGAIQYF
TRBJ2-7 15 TRBV5-1 - CASSLGPGSSYEQYF
TRBJ1-3 13 TRBV29-1 - CSASRDNGNTIYF
TRBJ2-7 14 TRBV28 - CASRTGTGSYEQYF
TRBJ2-3 16 TRBV7-9 once CASTTGTGANTDTQYF
TRBJ1-1 15 TRBV4-3 once CASSQDTGWNTEAFF
TRBJ2-1 16 TRBV14 - CASSPLRSVSYNEQFF
TRBJ2-1 17 TRBV28 - CASSLRRIAGHYNEQFF
TRBJ1-5 18 TRBV6-1 - CASSKEGTPIISNQPQHF
TRBJ2-1 15 TRBV20-1 - CSANAPQNSYNEQFF
TRBJ1-2 16 TRBV3-1 - CASSQDGGRPFYGYTF
TRBJ1-2 14 TRBV24-1 - CATSEQGSNYGYTF
TRBJ1-2 14 TRBV20-1 - CSARDYRGPDGYTF
TRBJ2-5 13 TRBV2 once CASSVGDRETQYF
TRBJ1-5 17 TRBV7-9 - CASSLGTGDYSNQPQHF
TRBJ1-6 15 TRBV7-2 - CASSSDRGENSPLHF
TRBJ2-7 15 TRBV18 - CASSPQGQASYEQYF